What follows describes a single T cell receptor (beta chain). CDR1 is MDHEN, CDR2 SYDVKM, per germline. The CDR3 covers 14 residues. The V gene end was trimmed by 6 bases and the J gene end by 10 bases; junction bases not matched to a gene: 12. How the authors handled the data: Estimated nucleated cell counts came from reference gene primer amplification. Libraries were prepared by immunoSEQ multiplex PCR; TCRdb keeps only in-frame clonotypes and omits some of them. D and trimming were read from the DNA, whereas the V and J calls and clone size are those reported in that table. The table records 150,000 or so clones, less than 80% of them present only once. The sample is drawn from a study of blood T cell repertoires in COVID-19. Across the whole study: The samples span acute and convalescent COVID-19 from the United States, Italy and Spain.

This clonotype was sampled from a woman older than 75 with active or convalescent COVID-19. V and J are TRBV28 and TRBJ1-5; the match to TRBD1 covers 7 bases. Sequenced material: peripheral blood. The CDR3 loop reads CASRTDRVPEPQHF. The DNA for the CDR3 is TGTGCCAGCAGGACCGACAGGGTCCCAGAACCCCAGCATTTT.